The rows below give T cell receptor beta chains drawn from one sample of a study of blood T cell repertoires in COVID-19. Libraries were prepared by immunoSEQ multiplex PCR; TCRdb keeps only in-frame clonotypes and omits some of them. The sample has about 230,000 clones; 65% to 90% are singletons. Specimen: peripheral blood. These receptors originate from a man in his fifties with COVID-19, enrolled during active disease. Both conserved end residues are part of each CDR3. A D gene is named only where the DNA matches it firmly. Clone size appears in some rows only: once, few, many, or a class for an expanded clone.

v_gene: TRBV19
j_gene: TRBJ2-5
d_gene: .
abundance: once
CDR3nt: TGTGCCAGTAGCCGTCGACAGAACCAAGAGACCCAGTACTTC
CDR3aa: CASSRRQNQETQYF

v_gene: TRBV5-1
j_gene: TRBJ1-2
d_gene: TRBD1
abundance: .
CDR3nt: TGCGCCAGCAGCCCCCCCACAGGGGACGAAGGCTATGGCTACACCTTC
CDR3aa: CASSPPTGDEGYGYTF

v_gene: TRBV7-3
j_gene: TRBJ2-7
d_gene: TRBD2
abundance: .
CDR3nt: TGTGCCAGCAGCTTAACTAGCGGGGGCGAGCAGTACTTC
CDR3aa: CASSLTSGGEQYF

v_gene: TRBV4-3
j_gene: TRBJ2-4
d_gene: TRBD1
abundance: .
CDR3nt: TGCGCCAGCAGCCAAGGGACAGGGAGGAGAAACATTCAGTACTTC
CDR3aa: CASSQGTGRRNIQYF

v_gene: TRBV19
j_gene: TRBJ2-7
d_gene: .
abundance: .
CDR3nt: TGTGCCAGTAGTATGGGGAGATCCTACGAGCAGTACTTC
CDR3aa: CASSMGRSYEQYF

v_gene: TRBV6-6
j_gene: TRBJ2-3
d_gene: TRBD1
abundance: .
CDR3nt: TGTGCCAGCAGTCGCCTGGGACAGGGGGTTGGCACAGATACGCAGTATTTT
CDR3aa: CASSRLGQGVGTDTQYF

v_gene: TRBV3-1/TRBV3-2
j_gene: TRBJ2-2
d_gene: .
abundance: .
CDR3nt: TGTGCCAGCAGCCAAAACAGGGTAAACACCGGGGAGCTGTTTTTT
CDR3aa: CASSQNRVNTGELFF

v_gene: TRBV10-3
j_gene: TRBJ2-1
d_gene: TRBD2
abundance: .
CDR3nt: TGTGCCATCAGTGAGTTCCAGACTAGCGGGGGGGCCAGCGGCAATGAGCAGTTCTTC
CDR3aa: CAISEFQTSGGASGNEQFF

v_gene: TRBV28
j_gene: TRBJ1-2
d_gene: .
abundance: .
CDR3nt: TGTGCCAGCAGCGGGACTGTCGGCTATGGCTACACCTTC
CDR3aa: CASSGTVGYGYTF

v_gene: TRBV15
j_gene: TRBJ2-3
d_gene: TRBD2
abundance: .
CDR3nt: TGTGCCACCAGCAGAAAACCGGGACTAGGGATTAGCACAGATACGCAGTATTTT
CDR3aa: CATSRKPGLGISTDTQYF

v_gene: TRBV18
j_gene: TRBJ2-7
d_gene: TRBD1
abundance: .
CDR3nt: TGTGCCAGCTCACCCGCGGACAGGGGGACGGGGGAGCAGTACTTC
CDR3aa: CASSPADRGTGEQYF

v_gene: TRBV30
j_gene: TRBJ2-3
d_gene: .
abundance: .
CDR3nt: TGTGCCTGGAACCGCCGGTTAGATACGCAGTATTTT
CDR3aa: CAWNRRLDTQYF

v_gene: TRBV15
j_gene: TRBJ1-5
d_gene: .
abundance: once
CDR3nt: TGTGCCACCAGCCAACAGGATCAGCCCCAGCATTTT
CDR3aa: CATSQQDQPQHF

v_gene: TRBV7-2
j_gene: TRBJ1-6
d_gene: .
abundance: .
CDR3nt: TGTGCCAGCAGCCCGGACACCTCCACCTCACCCCTCCACTTT
CDR3aa: CASSPDTSTSPLHF

v_gene: TRBV12-3/TRBV12-4
j_gene: TRBJ1-2
d_gene: TRBD1
abundance: .
CDR3nt: TGTGCCAGCAGCAAAGGACAGGAGTATGGCTACACCTTC
CDR3aa: CASSKGQEYGYTF

v_gene: TRBV7-3
j_gene: TRBJ1-1
d_gene: .
abundance: .
CDR3nt: TGTGCCAGCAGGTTAGGAGTGAACACTGAAGCTTTCTTT
CDR3aa: CASRLGVNTEAFF

v_gene: TRBV6-5
j_gene: TRBJ2-5
d_gene: .
abundance: .
CDR3nt: TGTGCCAGCAGTTACTCAGGGGGCCAAGAGACCCAGTACTTC
CDR3aa: CASSYSGGQETQYF

v_gene: TRBV30
j_gene: TRBJ1-5
d_gene: TRBD1
abundance: .
CDR3nt: TGTGCCTGGAGTACCCGGGGACAGGGGGCCCGGCAGCCCCAGCATTTT
CDR3aa: CAWSTRGQGARQPQHF

v_gene: TRBV5-1
j_gene: TRBJ2-5
d_gene: TRBD2
abundance: once
CDR3nt: TGCGCCAGCAGCTTGGCCGGGACTAGCAGGGAGACCCAGTACTTC
CDR3aa: CASSLAGTSRETQYF

v_gene: TRBV19
j_gene: TRBJ1-5
d_gene: .
abundance: .
CDR3nt: TGTGCCAGTAGTTCCCACCGAGGGACAAAGAATAGCAATCAGCCCCAGCATTTT
CDR3aa: CASSSHRGTKNSNQPQHF

v_gene: TRBV6-6
j_gene: TRBJ2-3
d_gene: .
abundance: .
CDR3nt: TGTGCCAGCAGTCACCCCCCGGGAGACGCAGATACGCAGTATTTT
CDR3aa: CASSHPPGDADTQYF

v_gene: TRBV14
j_gene: TRBJ1-5
d_gene: .
abundance: once
CDR3nt: TGTGCCAGCAGCCGAGACTCAGAGCCCCAGCATTTT
CDR3aa: CASSRDSEPQHF

v_gene: TRBV6-2/TRBV6-3
j_gene: TRBJ1-1
d_gene: .
abundance: .
CDR3nt: TGTGCCAGCAGTTACTCGGACAGTTACACTGAAGCTTTCTTT
CDR3aa: CASSYSDSYTEAFF

v_gene: TRBV2
j_gene: TRBJ2-2
d_gene: .
abundance: few
CDR3nt: TGTGCCAGCAGGTCGCAGGGTGTCGGGGAGCTGTTTTTT
CDR3aa: CASRSQGVGELFF

v_gene: TRBV18
j_gene: TRBJ2-1
d_gene: TRBD2
abundance: .
CDR3nt: TGTGCCAGCTCACCACCTAAGGGAGGGTCCTACAATGAGCAGTTCTTC
CDR3aa: CASSPPKGGSYNEQFF

v_gene: TRBV27
j_gene: TRBJ1-5
d_gene: .
abundance: .
CDR3nt: TGTGCCAGCAGTCCTTGGGGGGGCTATAGCAATCAGCCCCAGCATTTT
CDR3aa: CASSPWGGYSNQPQHF

v_gene: TRBV9
j_gene: TRBJ1-2
d_gene: .
abundance: once
CDR3nt: TGTGCCAGCAGCGTAGGGGGAGCTAACTATGGCTACACCTTC
CDR3aa: CASSVGGANYGYTF

v_gene: TRBV7-7
j_gene: TRBJ1-6
d_gene: TRBD1
abundance: .
CDR3nt: TGTGCTAGCAGCCCCGAGGGACAGGGGTTTTCACCCCTCCACTTT
CDR3aa: CASSPEGQGFSPLHF

v_gene: TRBV11-2
j_gene: TRBJ2-1
d_gene: .
abundance: .
CDR3nt: TGTGCCAGCAGCTTAGGGACTTTTAGGTTACGGGAATACAATGAGCAGTTCTTC
CDR3aa: CASSLGTFRLREYNEQFF

v_gene: TRBV2
j_gene: TRBJ1-6
d_gene: .
abundance: .
CDR3nt: TGTGCCAGCAGTCCTCGGCGGGGAGGGGAAGGTTCACCCCTCCACTTT
CDR3aa: CASSPRRGGEGSPLHF

v_gene: TRBV5-1
j_gene: TRBJ1-2
d_gene: TRBD1
abundance: .
CDR3nt: TGCGCCAGCAGCTCGACTCTGACAGGGGGATTTGGCTACACCTTC
CDR3aa: CASSSTLTGGFGYTF

v_gene: TRBV3-1/TRBV3-2
j_gene: TRBJ2-1
d_gene: TRBD2
abundance: .
CDR3nt: TGTGCCAGCAGCCAAGATACCCGGGCTAGCGGGGGGGAGCAGTTCTTC
CDR3aa: CASSQDTRASGGEQFF

v_gene: TRBV24-1
j_gene: TRBJ2-1
d_gene: TRBD1
abundance: .
CDR3nt: TGTGCCACCAGTGATCCTACAGGGGGCGCCGTCAATGAGCAGTTCTTC
CDR3aa: CATSDPTGGAVNEQFF

v_gene: TRBV7-2
j_gene: TRBJ2-1
d_gene: .
abundance: .
CDR3nt: TGTGCCAGCAGCTTAGTTTGGCAGTACAATGAGCAGTTCTTC
CDR3aa: CASSLVWQYNEQFF

v_gene: TRBV3-1/TRBV3-2
j_gene: TRBJ1-6
d_gene: .
abundance: few
CDR3nt: TGTGCCAGCAGCCAAGTTGGAAGAGGTCTCAATTCACCCCTCCACTTT
CDR3aa: CASSQVGRGLNSPLHF

v_gene: TRBV28
j_gene: TRBJ1-5
d_gene: .
abundance: many
CDR3nt: TGTGCCAGCAGTTCACCGGGGTTGGGTCAGCCCCAGCATTTT
CDR3aa: CASSSPGLGQPQHF

v_gene: TRBV5-8
j_gene: TRBJ2-3
d_gene: .
abundance: .
CDR3nt: TGTGCCAGCAGCTTGGCCGGGGGGCCAGATACGCAGTATTTT
CDR3aa: CASSLAGGPDTQYF

v_gene: TRBV6-2/TRBV6-3
j_gene: TRBJ2-5
d_gene: .
abundance: .
CDR3nt: TGTGCCAGCAGTCCCCAGCCGAGGCTAGGCGGGGAGACCCAGTACTTC
CDR3aa: CASSPQPRLGGETQYF

v_gene: TRBV11-3
j_gene: TRBJ2-7
d_gene: .
abundance: .
CDR3nt: TGTGCCAGCAGCTTAGGGCAGGTCGAGGGCGAGCAGTACTTC
CDR3aa: CASSLGQVEGEQYF

v_gene: TRBV10-2
j_gene: TRBJ2-1
d_gene: TRBD1
abundance: .
CDR3nt: TGCGCCAGCAGTGACCCGGGACAGCCCAATGAGCAGTTCTTC
CDR3aa: CASSDPGQPNEQFF

v_gene: TRBV21-1
j_gene: TRBJ1-6
d_gene: .
abundance: .
CDR3nt: TGTGCCAGAAAATACAGGGTGTATAGCTCCTATAATTCACCCCTCCACTTT
CDR3aa: CARKYRVYSSYNSPLHF

v_gene: TRBV5-4
j_gene: TRBJ2-2
d_gene: TRBD1
abundance: .
CDR3nt: TGTGCCAGCAGCTTGGTTCGGCAGGGGGCCGGGGAGCTGTTTTTT
CDR3aa: CASSLVRQGAGELFF

v_gene: TRBV7-9
j_gene: TRBJ1-5
d_gene: .
abundance: .
CDR3nt: TGTGCCAGCAGCCGATCGGGGGGGAATCAGCCCCAGCATTTT
CDR3aa: CASSRSGGNQPQHF

v_gene: TRBV18
j_gene: TRBJ1-4
d_gene: TRBD1
abundance: .
CDR3nt: TGTGCCAGCTCACCCGGACAGGGTGAAAAACTGTTTTTT
CDR3aa: CASSPGQGEKLFF

v_gene: TRBV12-3/TRBV12-4
j_gene: TRBJ1-4
d_gene: .
abundance: .
CDR3nt: TGTGCCAGCTTTGGGCACCGTGATGAAAAACTGTTTTTT
CDR3aa: CASFGHRDEKLFF

v_gene: TRBV12-3/TRBV12-4
j_gene: TRBJ2-3
d_gene: .
abundance: .
CDR3nt: TGTGCCTTTAAGGACAGATTCACAGATACGCAGTATTTT
CDR3aa: CAFKDRFTDTQYF

v_gene: TRBV5-5
j_gene: TRBJ2-5
d_gene: .
abundance: few
CDR3nt: TGTGCCAGCAGCCTCGGCGCAGGGGCTACCCAAGAGACCCAGTACTTC
CDR3aa: CASSLGAGATQETQYF

v_gene: TRBV5-1
j_gene: TRBJ1-2
d_gene: .
abundance: .
CDR3nt: TGCGCCAGCAGCTTAGACAGCCCGCGCTATGGCTACACCTTC
CDR3aa: CASSLDSPRYGYTF

v_gene: TRBV29-1
j_gene: TRBJ1-2
d_gene: TRBD1
abundance: .
CDR3nt: TGCAGCGTCCCGACAGGGGGGGAGGGCTACACCTTC
CDR3aa: CSVPTGGEGYTF